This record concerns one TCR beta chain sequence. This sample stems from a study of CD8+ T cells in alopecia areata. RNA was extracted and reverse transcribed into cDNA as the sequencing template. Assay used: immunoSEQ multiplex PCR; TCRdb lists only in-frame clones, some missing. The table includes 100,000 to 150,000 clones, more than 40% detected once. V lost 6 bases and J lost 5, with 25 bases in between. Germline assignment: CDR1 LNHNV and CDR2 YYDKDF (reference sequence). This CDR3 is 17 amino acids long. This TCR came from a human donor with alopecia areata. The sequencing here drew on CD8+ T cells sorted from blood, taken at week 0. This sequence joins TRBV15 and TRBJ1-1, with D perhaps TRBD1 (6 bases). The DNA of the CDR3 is TGTGCCACCAGTTCGCCTTATGTACGGGCGAGGGGGACTGAAGCTTTCTTT. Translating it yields CATSSPYVRARGTEAFF.